This TCR beta chain appears in the sequencing data of a study of blood T cell repertoires in COVID-19. The data were produced by immunoSEQ multiplex PCR, yet TCRdb's version contains in-frame clones alone and is incomplete. The sample carries about 140,000 clones, 80% to 85% recorded once. The clonotype originates from an older woman with acute or convalescent COVID-19. The specimen was peripheral blood.

CDR3 nucleotide sequence: TGTGCCAGCGGCAAGAGACAAGTGCGGGATGTGGACTACGAGCAGTACTTC. Translation: CASGKRQVRDVDYEQYF. The chain recombines TRBV2 with TRBJ2-7, with D tentatively TRBD2 (6 bases). The length of the CDR3 is 17 residues. Trimming stripped 8 bases from V and 3 bases from J, with 26 bases between. Germline CDR1 SNHLY, CDR2 FYNNEI.